This entry lists 22 T cell receptor beta chains sequenced from one sample in a study of T cells in Graves' hyperthyroidism and ophthalmopathy. What was amplified from RNA transcripts were TCR beta CDR3 regions. Initially, a first-round RT-PCR of the TCR CDR3 employed the HTBI primer set. TCRdb redid the calling of the multiplex PCR reads with MiXCR, one entry per CDR3 protein. The data contain around 350,000 distinct CDR3 sequences, 15% of them singletons. The sequencing input was blood. The source is a woman aged 60 to 75 with Graves' ophthalmopathy.

Many counts were recorded for this clonotype. DNA of the CDR3: TGTGCCAGCAGCCGAAAGTGGGGCTACGAGCAGTACTTC. Encoded protein: CASSRKWGYEQYF. The rearrangement joins TRBV14 to TRBJ2-7; D is unresolved. Trimming pared 4 bases from V and 3 bases from J, leaving 10 bases between. The CDR3 has 13 amino acids. The germline V gene has CDR1 SGHDN and CDR2 FVKESK.

The chain has TRBV29-1 and TRBJ1-2; no clear D gene. V was cut by 4 bases and J by 8 bases, with 8 bases left in between. Germline CDR1 SQVTM, CDR2 ANQGSEA. The CDR3 covers 10 residues. DNA of the CDR3: TGCAGCGTTGTGGCACAGGGCTACACCTTC. Amino acid sequence: CSVVAQGYTF.

This chain uses TRBV10-3 with TRBJ2-3; the D gene is possibly TRBD2 (6 bases). V lost 6 bases to trimming and J lost 5 bases, with 6 bases between them. The germline gives CDR1 ENHRY, CDR2 SYGVKD. The CDR3 sequence is 11 residues long. CDR3 in amino acids: CAISGGDTQYF. The DNA for the CDR3 is TGTGCCATCAGCGGGGGAGATACGCAGTATTTT.

The chain links TRBV7-9 to TRBJ2-1; 8 nucleotides match TRBD2. Germline V lookup: CDR1 SEHNR, CDR2 FQNEAQ (reference sequence). The CDR3 extends over 16 amino acids. V lost 5 bases and J lost 3; bases outside the gene matches: 9. The CDR3 region is CASSPPGLGRYNEQFF. DNA for the CDR3: TGTGCCAGCAGCCCGCCGGGACTAGGACGCTACAATGAGCAGTTCTTC.

At least ten counts were recorded for this clonotype. The chain is built from TRBV10-1 and TRBJ2-3; D is ambiguous. The CDR3 spans 12 residues. Trimming removed 3 bases at V and 5 bases at J, with 6 bases between. Germline V CDR1 and CDR2: WNHNN, SYGVQD (reference sequence). The CDR3 DNA reads TGCGCCAGCAGTGATATCGGAGATACGCAGTATTTT. Translating gives CASSDIGDTQYF.

This clonotype was counted ten times or more. The chain carries TRBV27 and TRBJ2-1; the match to TRBD2 covers 9 bases. J lost 5 bases, V lost 5 bases, and 7 bases had no gene match. Germline CDR1 and CDR2: MNHEY and SMNVEV (reference sequence). The CDR3 totals 15 residues. CDR3 amino acids: CASSPRLAEDNEQFF. The CDR3, as DNA: TGTGCCAGCAGTCCGCGACTAGCGGAGGACAATGAGCAGTTCTTC.

The sample holds a few counts of this clonotype. Here the CDR3 DNA reads TGTGCCAGCAGTTACGACAGTCAAACCGTCTATGGCTACACCTTC. This gives the protein CASSYDSQTVYGYTF. V gene TRBV6-5 combines with J gene TRBJ1-2, with TRBD1 as a possible D gene (5 bases). V gave up 2 bases and J gave up 4 bases, with 14 bases separating them. CDR1 is MNHEY, CDR2 SVGAGI, per germline. The CDR3 consists of 15 residues.

This clonotype has at least ten counts. The rearrangement links TRBV3-1 to TRBJ1-3; D might be TRBD1 (6 bases). Trimming took 4 bases from V and 0 from J, leaving 13 bases between them. The CDR3 spans 16 residues. CDR1 LGHDT and CDR2 YNNKEL come from the germline V gene (reference sequence). The CDR3 spells CASSLIGGSSGNTIYF. The CDR3 coding sequence is TGTGCCAGCAGCCTAATAGGGGGATCCTCTGGAAACACCATATATTTT.

This clonotype was recorded many times. V gene TRBV19 combines with J gene TRBJ2-7, with D unresolved. Germline loops: CDR1 LNHDA, CDR2 SQIVND (reference sequence). The CDR3 has 14 amino acids. V was pared by 4 bases and J by 3 bases, with 13 bases between. The CDR3 DNA follows: TGTGCCAGTAGTACAGCCATTCGAAACTACGAGCAGTACTTC. Protein: CASSTAIRNYEQYF.

The V gene is TRBV27, the J gene TRBJ1-3; possibly TRBD1 for D (6 bases). V lost 5 bases, J lost 0 bases, and 14 bases lay in between. The CDR3 runs 16 residues. The germline V gene has CDR1 MNHEY and CDR2 SMNVEV (reference sequence). The CDR3 nucleotides are TGTGCCAGCAGTCCGAAGGGACACAACTCTGGAAACACCATATATTTT. Its translation is CASSPKGHNSGNTIYF.

The table lists this clonotype with many counts. The chain couples TRBV7-3 to TRBJ1-2; D gene uncertain. The CDR3 totals 15 residues. V was shortened by 5 bases and J by 0 bases, with 13 bases between the two germline ends. Germline CDR1 SGHTA, CDR2 FQGTGA. The CDR3 spells CASSPTGRSNYGYTF. CDR3 DNA sequence: TGTGCCAGCAGCCCGACGGGCAGATCTAACTATGGCTACACCTTC.

This clonotype was seen a single time. The rearrangement joins TRBV30 to TRBJ2-1; TRBD2 aligns across 14 bases. V gave up 5 bases and J gave up 12 bases; unmatched junction bases: 12. The germline V gene encodes CDR1 GTSNPN and CDR2 SVGIG (reference sequence). This CDR3 has 15 amino acids. CDR3 in amino acids: CAWGLGLAGASGQFF. In nucleotides, the CDR3 is TGTGCCTGGGGTTTGGGACTAGCGGGAGCTAGTGGGCAGTTCTTC. Full variable domain (outside the CDR3, taken from reference TRBV30 and TRBJ2-1): SQTIHQWPATLVQPVGSPLSLECTVEGTSNPNLYWYRQAAGRGLQLLFYSVGIGQISSEVPQNLSASRPQDRQFILSSKKLLLSDSGFYLCAWGLGLAGASGQFFGPGTRLTVL.

This clonotype was counted ten times or more. The V gene is TRBV10-3, the J gene TRBJ2-5; TRBD1 matches at 7 bases. Looked up from germline, CDR1 is ENHRY and CDR2 is SYGVKD. The CDR3 extends over 13 amino acids. Trimming cost V 4 bases and J 3 bases; bases outside gene matches: 2. The chain's CDR3 is CAISGTGEETQYF. CDR3 bases: TGTGCCATCAGTGGTACAGGGGAAGAGACCCAGTACTTC.

This clonotype has a handful of counts. This rearrangement joins TRBV10-3 to TRBJ2-6; TRBD1 is a possible D gene (6 bases). V was clipped by 0 bases and J by 3 bases, with 15 bases between them. CDR3 length: 18 amino acids. The V gene's germline CDR1 is ENHRY and CDR2 SYGVKD. DNA of the CDR3: TGTGCCATCAGTGAGTCGGGGGCGCAGAGGTGTGGGGCCAACGTCCTGACTTTC. Translation gives CAISESGAQRCGANVLTF.

The V gene is TRBV28, the J gene TRBJ1-2, with TRBD1 matching 11 bases. V was pared by 5 bases and J by 4 bases, with 3 bases of the junction left unmatched. In germline, CDR1 is MDHEN, CDR2 SYDVKM. The CDR3 has 14 residues. CDR3 sequence reads: CASSGQGAVYGYTF. The CDR3 nucleotides read TGTGCCAGCAGTGGACAGGGGGCTGTCTATGGCTACACCTTC.

This clonotype showed up just a few times. The chain is built from TRBV20-1 and TRBJ2-5, with no clear D. The CDR3 has 12 amino acids. Trimming took 1 base from V and 7 from J, leaving 10 bases between them. The germline V gene encodes CDR1 DFQATT and CDR2 SNEGSKA (reference sequence). The CDR3 protein is CSARGGWGTQYF. CDR3 coding DNA: TGCAGTGCTAGAGGGGGATGGGGGACCCAGTACTTC.

This clonotype has only a few counts. V is TRBV3-1 and J is TRBJ2-1, with D perhaps matching TRBD2 (6 bases). The V end was cut by 4 bases, the J end by 1 base, with 14 bases between. CDR3 length equals 16 residues. The germline V gene encodes CDR1 LGHDT and CDR2 YNNKEL (reference sequence). The CDR3 region has the DNA TGTGCCAGCAGCCTCGAAGCGGGCGGGTCCTACAATGAGCAGTTCTTC. Protein sequence: CASSLEAGGSYNEQFF.

This clonotype was seen a handful of times. The rearrangement joins TRBV4-1 to TRBJ2-1, with D possibly called TRBD1 or TRBD2 (5 bases each). Germline-derived CDR1 and CDR2 are MGHRA and YSYEKL. V lost 4 bases and J lost 6, with 19 bases in between. CDR3 length: 16 amino acids. The CDR3 coding sequence is TGCGCCAGCAGCCGTCCGGGGCGGGCCCCTCGCAATGAGCAGTTCTTC. It is translated as CASSRPGRAPRNEQFF.

The V and J genes are TRBV12-3 or TRBV12-4 and TRBJ2-7; perhaps D is TRBD1 or TRBD2 (5 bases each). V was clipped by 3 bases and J by 3 bases, with 12 bases between them. This CDR3 is built from 14 residues. The CDR3 sequence is CASSFKGTGYEQYF. CDR3 coding DNA: TGTGCCAGCAGTTTTAAGGGGACGGGCTACGAGCAGTACTTC.

V usage is TRBV15 and J usage is TRBJ2-3; 8 bases map to TRBD1. The germline CDR1 and CDR2 sequences are LNHNV and YYDKDF (reference sequence). The CDR3 runs 16 residues. Unmatched junction bases numbered 10, after V lost 2 bases and J lost 6 bases. The CDR3: CATSRSIGQGSDTQYF. The CDR3 nucleotides read TGTGCCACCAGCAGAAGCATTGGACAGGGCTCCGATACGCAGTATTTT.

The chain combines TRBV4-1 with TRBJ1-2; D perhaps matches TRBD1 (6 bases). The germline gives CDR1 MGHRA, CDR2 YSYEKL. This CDR3 contains 15 residues. V was pared by 3 bases and J by 6 bases, with 17 bases between. This chain's CDR3 is CASSHPGAVSDGYTF. The CDR3 DNA reads TGCGCCAGCAGCCATCCGGGGGCGGTTAGTGATGGCTACACCTTC.

This clonotype was picked up many times. The gene calls are TRBV28 and TRBJ1-6; 8 bases agree with TRBD1. This CDR3 contains 16 residues. Unmatched junction bases numbered 13, after V lost 7 bases and J lost 8 bases. CDR1 MDHEN and CDR2 SYDVKM come from the germline V gene. The CDR3 loop is CASISVRDRRYSPLHF. As DNA, the CDR3 is TGTGCCAGCATCTCTGTTCGGGACAGGAGGTATTCACCCCTCCACTTT.